Below, one TCR beta chain is given with its context. In the authors' methods: For nucleated cells, counts were estimated from reference gene primer amplification. TCRdb keeps only in-frame clones here, not all; method: immunoSEQ multiplex PCR. The DNA was the basis for D and trimming; V, J and clone size are from that table. Here the sample spans 200,000 to 250,000 clones, 70% to 85% being singletons. This entry comes from a study of blood T cell repertoires in COVID-19. Overall study: The United States, Italy and Spain supplied acute and convalescent COVID-19 samples. Sample material is recorded as cDNA or gDNA derived from T cells, B-cell-depleted T cells, or PBMCs.

A Seattle source enrolled patients during active infection and followed them longitudinally. V dropped 6 bases and J dropped 4 bases, with 10 bases sitting between them. In germline, CDR1 is SNHLY, CDR2 FYNNEI. The CDR3 covers 13 residues. The sequence was obtained from a woman older than 75 with COVID-19, enrolled during active disease. The sample taken for sequencing was peripheral blood. The chain combines TRBV2 with TRBJ1-5, with D hard to call. Written as DNA, the CDR3 is TGTGCCAGCAGACCCGGGTCGAATCAGCCCCAGCATTTT. Translating it yields CASRPGSNQPQHF.